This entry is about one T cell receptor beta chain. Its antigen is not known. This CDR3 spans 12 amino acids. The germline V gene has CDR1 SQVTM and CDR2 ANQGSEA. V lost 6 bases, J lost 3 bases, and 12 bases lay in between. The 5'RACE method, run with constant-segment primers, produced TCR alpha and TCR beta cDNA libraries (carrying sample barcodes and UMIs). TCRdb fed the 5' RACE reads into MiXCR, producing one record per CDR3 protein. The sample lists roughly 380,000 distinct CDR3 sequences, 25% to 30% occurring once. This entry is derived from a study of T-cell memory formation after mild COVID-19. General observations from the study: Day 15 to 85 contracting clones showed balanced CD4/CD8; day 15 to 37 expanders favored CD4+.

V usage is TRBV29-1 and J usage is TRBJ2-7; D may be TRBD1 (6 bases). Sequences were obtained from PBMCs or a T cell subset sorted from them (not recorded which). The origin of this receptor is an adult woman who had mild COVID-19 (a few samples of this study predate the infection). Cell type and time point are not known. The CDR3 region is CSVSGTLYEQYF. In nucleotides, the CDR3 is TGCAGCGTCTCTGGGACACTCTACGAGCAGTACTTC.